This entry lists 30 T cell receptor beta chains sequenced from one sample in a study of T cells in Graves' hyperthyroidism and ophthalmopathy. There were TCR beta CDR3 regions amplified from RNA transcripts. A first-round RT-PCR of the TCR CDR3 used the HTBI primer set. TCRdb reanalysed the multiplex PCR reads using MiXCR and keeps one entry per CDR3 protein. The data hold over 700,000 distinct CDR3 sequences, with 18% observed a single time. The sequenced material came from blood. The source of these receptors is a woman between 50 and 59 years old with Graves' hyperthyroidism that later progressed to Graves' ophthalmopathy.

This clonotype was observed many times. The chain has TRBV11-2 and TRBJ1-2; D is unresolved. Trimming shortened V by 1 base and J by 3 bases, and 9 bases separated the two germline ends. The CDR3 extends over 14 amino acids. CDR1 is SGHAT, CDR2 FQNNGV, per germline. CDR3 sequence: CASSLGGPDYGYTF. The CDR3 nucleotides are TGTGCCAGCAGCTTAGGAGGTCCGGACTATGGCTACACCTTC. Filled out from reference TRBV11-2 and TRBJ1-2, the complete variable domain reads EAGVAQSPRYKIIEKRQSVAFWCNPISGHATLYWYQQILGQGPKLLIQFQNNGVVDDSQLPKDRFSAERLKGVDSTLKIQPAKLEDSAVYLCASSLGGPDYGYTFGSGTRLTVV.

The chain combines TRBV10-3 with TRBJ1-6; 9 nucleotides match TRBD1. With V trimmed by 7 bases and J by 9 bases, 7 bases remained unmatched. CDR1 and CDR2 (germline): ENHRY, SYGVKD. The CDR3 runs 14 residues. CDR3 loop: CAITSGQGISPLHF. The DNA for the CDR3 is TGTGCCATCACTTCGGGACAGGGTATTTCACCCCTCCACTTT.

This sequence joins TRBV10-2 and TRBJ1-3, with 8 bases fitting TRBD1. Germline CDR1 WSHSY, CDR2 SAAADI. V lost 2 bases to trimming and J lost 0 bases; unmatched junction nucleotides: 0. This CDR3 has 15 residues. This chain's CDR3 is CASSETGGSGNTIYF. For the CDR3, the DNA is TGCGCCAGCAGTGAGACAGGGGGCTCTGGAAACACCATATATTTT.

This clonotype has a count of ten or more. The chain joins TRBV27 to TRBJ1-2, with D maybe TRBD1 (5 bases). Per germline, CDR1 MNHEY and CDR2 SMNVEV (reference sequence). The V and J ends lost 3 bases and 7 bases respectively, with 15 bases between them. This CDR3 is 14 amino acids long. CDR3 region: CASSFGGATLGYTF. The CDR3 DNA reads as TGTGCCAGCAGTTTTGGGGGAGCGACGCTTGGCTACACCTTC.

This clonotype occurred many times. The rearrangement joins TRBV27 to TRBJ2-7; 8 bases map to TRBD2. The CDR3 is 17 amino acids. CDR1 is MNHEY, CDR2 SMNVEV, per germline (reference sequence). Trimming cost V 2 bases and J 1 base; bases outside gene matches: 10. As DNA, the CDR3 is TGTGCCAGCAGTTTAGTTGGCGGCGGGGGGCTTTCCTACGAGCAGTACTTC. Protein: CASSLVGGGGLSYEQYF.

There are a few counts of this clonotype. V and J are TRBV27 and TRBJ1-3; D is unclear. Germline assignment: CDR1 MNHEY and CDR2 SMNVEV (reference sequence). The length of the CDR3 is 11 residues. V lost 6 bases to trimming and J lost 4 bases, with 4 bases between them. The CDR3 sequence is CASSGGNTIYF. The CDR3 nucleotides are TGTGCCAGCAGCGGGGGAAACACCATATATTTT.

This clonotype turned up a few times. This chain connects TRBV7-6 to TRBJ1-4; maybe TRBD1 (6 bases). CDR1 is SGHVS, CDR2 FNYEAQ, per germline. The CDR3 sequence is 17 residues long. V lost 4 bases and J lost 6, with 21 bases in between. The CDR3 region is CASSSPTGRLGDEKLFF. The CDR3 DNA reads TGTGCCAGCAGCTCCCCGACAGGACGGTTGGGAGATGAAAAACTGTTTTTT.

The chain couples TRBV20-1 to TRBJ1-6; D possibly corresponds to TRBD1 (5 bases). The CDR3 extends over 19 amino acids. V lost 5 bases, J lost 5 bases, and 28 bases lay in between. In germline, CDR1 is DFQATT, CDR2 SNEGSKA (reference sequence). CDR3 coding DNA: TGCAGTGCTGTAACACCGCGGGGGTTAGGGAATGGGGATAATTCACCCCTCCACTTT. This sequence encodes CSAVTPRGLGNGDNSPLHF.

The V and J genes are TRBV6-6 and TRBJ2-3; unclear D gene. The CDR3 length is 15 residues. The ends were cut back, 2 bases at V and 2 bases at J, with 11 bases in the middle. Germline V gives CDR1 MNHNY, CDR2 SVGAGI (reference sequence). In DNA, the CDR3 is TGTGCCAGCAGTTACGGGATCACACACACAGATACGCAGTATTTT. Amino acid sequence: CASSYGITHTDTQYF.

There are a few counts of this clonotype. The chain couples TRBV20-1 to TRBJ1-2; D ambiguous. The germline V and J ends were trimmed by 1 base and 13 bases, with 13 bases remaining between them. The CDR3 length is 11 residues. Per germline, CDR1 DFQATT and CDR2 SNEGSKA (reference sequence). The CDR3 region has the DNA TGCAGTGCTAGAGTGGGAAAGGCTAGCACCTTC. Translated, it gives CSARVGKASTF.

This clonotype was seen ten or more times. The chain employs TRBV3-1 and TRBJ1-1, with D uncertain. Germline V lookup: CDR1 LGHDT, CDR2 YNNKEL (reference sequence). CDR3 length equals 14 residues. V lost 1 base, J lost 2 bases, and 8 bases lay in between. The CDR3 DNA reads TGTGCCAGCAGCCAAGTTGCGATCAACACTGAAGCTTTCTTT. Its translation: CASSQVAINTEAFF. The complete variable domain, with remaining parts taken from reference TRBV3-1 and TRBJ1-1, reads DTAVSQTPKYLVTQMGNDKSIKCEQNLGHDTMYWYKQDSKKFLKIMFSYNNKELIINETVPNRFSPKSPDKAHLNLHINSLELGDSAVYFCASSQVAINTEAFFGQGTRLTVV.

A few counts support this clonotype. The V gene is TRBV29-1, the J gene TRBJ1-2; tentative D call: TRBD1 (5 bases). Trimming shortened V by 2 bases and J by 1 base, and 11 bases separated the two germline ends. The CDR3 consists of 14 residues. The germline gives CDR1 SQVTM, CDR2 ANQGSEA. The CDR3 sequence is CSVEKDTDNYGYTF. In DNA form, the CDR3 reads TGCAGCGTTGAAAAGGACACCGATAACTATGGCTACACCTTC. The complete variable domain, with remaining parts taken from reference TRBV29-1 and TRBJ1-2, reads SAVISQKPSRDICQRGTSLTIQCQVDSQVTMMFWYRQQPGQSLTLIATANQGSEATYESGFVIDKFPISRPNLTFSTLTVSNMSPEDSSIYLCSVEKDTDNYGYTFGSGTRLTVV.

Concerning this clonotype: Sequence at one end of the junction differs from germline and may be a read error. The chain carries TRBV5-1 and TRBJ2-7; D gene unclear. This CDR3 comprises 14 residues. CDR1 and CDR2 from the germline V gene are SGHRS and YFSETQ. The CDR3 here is CASSLAPRGEEQHF. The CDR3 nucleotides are TGCGCCAGCAGCTTGGCCCCCAGAGGCGAAGAGCAGCACTTC.

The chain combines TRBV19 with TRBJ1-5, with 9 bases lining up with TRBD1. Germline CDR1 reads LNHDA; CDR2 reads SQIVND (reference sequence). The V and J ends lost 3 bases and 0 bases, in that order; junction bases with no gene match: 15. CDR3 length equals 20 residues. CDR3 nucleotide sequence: TGTGCCAGTAGTATTGGGACAGGGTCCACCGAATTCTATAGCAATCAGCCCCAGCATTTT. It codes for CASSIGTGSTEFYSNQPQHF.

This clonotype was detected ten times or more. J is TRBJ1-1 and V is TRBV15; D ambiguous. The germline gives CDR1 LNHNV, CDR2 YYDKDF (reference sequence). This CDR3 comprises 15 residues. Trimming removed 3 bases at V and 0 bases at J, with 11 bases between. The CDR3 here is CATSRNLALNTEAFF. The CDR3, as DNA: TGTGCCACCAGCAGGAACCTAGCTCTGAACACTGAAGCTTTCTTT.

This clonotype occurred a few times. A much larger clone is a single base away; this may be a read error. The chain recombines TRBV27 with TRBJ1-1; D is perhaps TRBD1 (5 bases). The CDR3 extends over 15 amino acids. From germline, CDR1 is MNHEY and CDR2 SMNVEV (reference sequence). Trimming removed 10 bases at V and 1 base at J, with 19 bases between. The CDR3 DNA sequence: TGTGCCAACAACCTCCTATCTGGGGGGAACACTGAAGCTTTCTTT. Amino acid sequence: CANNLLSGGNTEAFF.

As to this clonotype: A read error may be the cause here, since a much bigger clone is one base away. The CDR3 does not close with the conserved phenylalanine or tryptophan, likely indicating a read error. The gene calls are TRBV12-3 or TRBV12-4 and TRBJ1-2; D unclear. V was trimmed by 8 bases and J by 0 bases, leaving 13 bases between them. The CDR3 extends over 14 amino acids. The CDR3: CASAPDPANYGYTL. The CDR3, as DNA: TGTGCCAGCGCTCCTGACCCAGCTAACTATGGCTACACCCTC.

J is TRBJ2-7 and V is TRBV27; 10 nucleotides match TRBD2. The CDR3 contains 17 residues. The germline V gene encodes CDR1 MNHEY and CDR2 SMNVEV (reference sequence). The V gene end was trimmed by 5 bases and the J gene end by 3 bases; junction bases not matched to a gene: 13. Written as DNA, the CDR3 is TGTGCCAGCAGTCCTAACCCGGGACTAGCGCTAAACTACGAGCAGTACTTC. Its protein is CASSPNPGLALNYEQYF.

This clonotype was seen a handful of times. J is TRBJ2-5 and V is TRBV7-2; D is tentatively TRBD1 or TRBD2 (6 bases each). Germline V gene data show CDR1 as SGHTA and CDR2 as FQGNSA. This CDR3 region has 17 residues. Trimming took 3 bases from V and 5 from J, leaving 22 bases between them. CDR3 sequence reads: CASSLSLRRGQGETQYF. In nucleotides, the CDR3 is TGTGCCAGCAGCTTGAGTTTAAGGCGGGGCCAGGGGGAGACCCAGTACTTC.

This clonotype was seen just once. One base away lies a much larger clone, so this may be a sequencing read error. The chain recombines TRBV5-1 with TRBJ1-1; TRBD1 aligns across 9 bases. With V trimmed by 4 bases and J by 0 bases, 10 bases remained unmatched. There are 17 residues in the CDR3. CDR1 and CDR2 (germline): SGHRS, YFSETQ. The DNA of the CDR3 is TGCGCCAGCAGCGACTTCGGACAGGGGCCAATGAACACTGAAGCTTTCTTT. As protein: CASSDFGQGPMNTEAFF.

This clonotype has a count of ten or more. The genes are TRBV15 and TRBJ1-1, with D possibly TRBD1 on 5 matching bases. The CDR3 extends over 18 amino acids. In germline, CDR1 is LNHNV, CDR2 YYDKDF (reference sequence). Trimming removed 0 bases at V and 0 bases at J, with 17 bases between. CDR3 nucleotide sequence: TGTGCCACCAGCAGAGATCGGGTAGGGGCGGGATTGAACACTGAAGCTTTCTTT. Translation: CATSRDRVGAGLNTEAFF.

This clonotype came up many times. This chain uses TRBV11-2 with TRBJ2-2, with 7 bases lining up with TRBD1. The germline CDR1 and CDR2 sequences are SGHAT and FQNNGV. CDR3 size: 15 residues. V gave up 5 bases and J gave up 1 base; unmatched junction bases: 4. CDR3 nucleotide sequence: TGTGCCAGCAGCATGACAGGGAGGAACACCGGGGAGCTGTTTTTT. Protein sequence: CASSMTGRNTGELFF.

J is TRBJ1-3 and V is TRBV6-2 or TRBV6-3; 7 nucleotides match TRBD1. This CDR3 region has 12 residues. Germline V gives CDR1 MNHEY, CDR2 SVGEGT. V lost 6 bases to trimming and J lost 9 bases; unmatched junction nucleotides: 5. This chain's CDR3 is CASRTGPATIYF. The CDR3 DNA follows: TGTGCCAGCAGGACAGGGCCGGCCACCATATATTTT.

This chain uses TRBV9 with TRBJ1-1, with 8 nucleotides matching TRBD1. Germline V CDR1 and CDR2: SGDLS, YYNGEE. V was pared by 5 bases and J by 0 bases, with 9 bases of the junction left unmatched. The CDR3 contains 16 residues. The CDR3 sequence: CASSKGQGAMNTEAFF. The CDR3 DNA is TGTGCCAGCAGTAAAGGACAGGGCGCAATGAACACTGAAGCTTTCTTT.

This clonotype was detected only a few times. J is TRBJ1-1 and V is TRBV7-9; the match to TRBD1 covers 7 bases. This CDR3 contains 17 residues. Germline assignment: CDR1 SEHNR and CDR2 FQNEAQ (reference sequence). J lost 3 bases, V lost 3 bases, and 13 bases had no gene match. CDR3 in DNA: TGTGCCAGCAGCTTTCCTACGGGACAGACGACCGACACTGAAGCTTTCTTT. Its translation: CASSFPTGQTTDTEAFF.

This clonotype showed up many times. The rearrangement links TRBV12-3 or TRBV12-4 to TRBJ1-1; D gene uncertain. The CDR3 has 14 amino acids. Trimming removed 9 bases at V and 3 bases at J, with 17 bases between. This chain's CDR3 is CASQREGRDTEAFF. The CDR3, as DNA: TGTGCCAGTCAGAGGGAGGGCCGGGACACTGAAGCTTTCTTT.

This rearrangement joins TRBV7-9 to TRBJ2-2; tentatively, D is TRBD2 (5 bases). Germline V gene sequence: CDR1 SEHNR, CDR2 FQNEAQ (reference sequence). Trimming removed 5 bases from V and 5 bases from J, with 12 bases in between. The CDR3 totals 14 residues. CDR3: CASSTIRGTGELFF. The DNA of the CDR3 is TGTGCCAGCAGCACAATAAGAGGGACCGGGGAGCTGTTTTTT. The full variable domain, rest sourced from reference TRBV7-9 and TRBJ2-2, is DTGVSQNPRHKITKRGQNVTFRCDPISEHNRLYWYRQTLGQGPEFLTYFQNEAQLEKSRLLSDRFSAERPKGSFSTLEIQRTEQGDSAMYLCASSTIRGTGELFFGEGSRLTVL.

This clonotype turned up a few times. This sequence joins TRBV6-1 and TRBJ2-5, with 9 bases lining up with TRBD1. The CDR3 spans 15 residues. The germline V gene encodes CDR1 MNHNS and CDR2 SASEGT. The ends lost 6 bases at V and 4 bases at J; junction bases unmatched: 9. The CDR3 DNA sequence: TGTGCCAGCAGAACAGGGGGCGCTTTCCCAGAGACCCAGTACTTC. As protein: CASRTGGAFPETQYF.

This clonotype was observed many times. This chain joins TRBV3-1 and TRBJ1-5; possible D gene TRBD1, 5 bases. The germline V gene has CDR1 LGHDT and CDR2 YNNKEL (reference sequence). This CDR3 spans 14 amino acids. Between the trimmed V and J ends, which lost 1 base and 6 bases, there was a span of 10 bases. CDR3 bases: TGTGCCAGCAGCCAAGGGCAGGGTTCTCAGCCCCAGCATTTT. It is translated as CASSQGQGSQPQHF.

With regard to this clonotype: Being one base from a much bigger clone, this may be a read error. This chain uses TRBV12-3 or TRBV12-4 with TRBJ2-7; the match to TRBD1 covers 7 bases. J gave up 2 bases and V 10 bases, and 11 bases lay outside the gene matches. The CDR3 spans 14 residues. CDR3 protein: CANSPLGTAYEQYF. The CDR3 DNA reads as TGTGCCAACAGCCCCCTAGGGACAGCCTACGAGCAGTACTTC.